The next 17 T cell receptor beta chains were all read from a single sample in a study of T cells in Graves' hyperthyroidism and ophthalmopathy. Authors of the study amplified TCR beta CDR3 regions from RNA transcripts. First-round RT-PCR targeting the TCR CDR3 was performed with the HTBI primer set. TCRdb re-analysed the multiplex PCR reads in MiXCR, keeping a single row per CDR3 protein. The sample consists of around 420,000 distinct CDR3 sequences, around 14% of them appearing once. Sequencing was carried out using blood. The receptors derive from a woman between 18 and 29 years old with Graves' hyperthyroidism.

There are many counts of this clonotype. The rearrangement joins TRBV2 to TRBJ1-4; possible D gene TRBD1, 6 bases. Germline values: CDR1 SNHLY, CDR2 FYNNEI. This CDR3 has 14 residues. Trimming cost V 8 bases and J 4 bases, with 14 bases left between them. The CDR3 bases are TGTGCCAGCGGTGGACAGTTTCTTAATGAAAAACTGTTTTTT. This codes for CASGGQFLNEKLFF.

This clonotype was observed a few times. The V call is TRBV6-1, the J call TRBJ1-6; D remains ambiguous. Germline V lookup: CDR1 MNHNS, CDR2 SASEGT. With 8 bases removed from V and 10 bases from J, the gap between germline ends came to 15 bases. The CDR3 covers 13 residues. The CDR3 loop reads CASFAPPGSPLHF. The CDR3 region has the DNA TGTGCCAGCTTCGCGCCTCCGGGCTCACCCCTCCACTTT.

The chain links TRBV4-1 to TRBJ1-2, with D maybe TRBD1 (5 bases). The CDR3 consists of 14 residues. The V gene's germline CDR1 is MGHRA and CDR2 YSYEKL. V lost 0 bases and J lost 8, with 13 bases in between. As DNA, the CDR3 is TGCGCCAGCAGCCAAGATCAAGGGGATGGCGGCTACACCTTC. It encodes CASSQDQGDGGYTF.

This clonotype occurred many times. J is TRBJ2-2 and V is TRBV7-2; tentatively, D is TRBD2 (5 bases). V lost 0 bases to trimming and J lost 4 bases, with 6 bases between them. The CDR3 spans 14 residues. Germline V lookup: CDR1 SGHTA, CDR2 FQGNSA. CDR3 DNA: TGTGCCAGCAGCTTAGCCGCGGGCACCGGGGAGCTGTTTTTT. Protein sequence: CASSLAAGTGELFF.

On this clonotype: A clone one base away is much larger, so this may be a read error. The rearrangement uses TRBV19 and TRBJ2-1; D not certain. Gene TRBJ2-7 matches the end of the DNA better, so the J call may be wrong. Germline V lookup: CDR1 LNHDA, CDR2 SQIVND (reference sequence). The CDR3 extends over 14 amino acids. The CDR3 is CASSLVSVDNEQYF. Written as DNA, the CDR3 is TGTGCCAGTAGTCTAGTTAGTGTAGACAATGAGCAGTACTTC.

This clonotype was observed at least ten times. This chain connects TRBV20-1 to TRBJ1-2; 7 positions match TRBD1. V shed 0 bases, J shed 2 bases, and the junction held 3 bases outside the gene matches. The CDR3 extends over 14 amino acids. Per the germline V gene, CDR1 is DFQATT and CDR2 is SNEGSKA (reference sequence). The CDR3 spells CSARDKTGNYGYTF. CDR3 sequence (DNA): TGCAGTGCTAGAGATAAGACAGGGAACTATGGCTACACCTTC.

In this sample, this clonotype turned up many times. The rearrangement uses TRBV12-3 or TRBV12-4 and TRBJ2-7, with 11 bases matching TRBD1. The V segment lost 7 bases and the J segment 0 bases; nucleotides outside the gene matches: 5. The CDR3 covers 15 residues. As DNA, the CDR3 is TGTGCCAGCACCTCCGGGACAGGGGGCTCCTACGAGCAGTACTTC. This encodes CASTSGTGGSYEQYF.

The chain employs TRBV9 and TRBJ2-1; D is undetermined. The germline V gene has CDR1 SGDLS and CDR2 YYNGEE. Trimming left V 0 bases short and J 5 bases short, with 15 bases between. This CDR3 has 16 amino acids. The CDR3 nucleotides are TGTGCCAGCAGCGTAGAATCACGGCAAAGGCACAATGAGCAGTTCTTC. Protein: CASSVESRQRHNEQFF.

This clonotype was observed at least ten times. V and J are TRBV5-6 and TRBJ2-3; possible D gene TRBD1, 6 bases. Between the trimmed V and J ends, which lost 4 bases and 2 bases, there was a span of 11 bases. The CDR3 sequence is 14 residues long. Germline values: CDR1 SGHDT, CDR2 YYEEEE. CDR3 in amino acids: CASSARDITDTQYF. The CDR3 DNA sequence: TGTGCCAGCAGCGCAAGGGACATCACAGATACGCAGTATTTT.

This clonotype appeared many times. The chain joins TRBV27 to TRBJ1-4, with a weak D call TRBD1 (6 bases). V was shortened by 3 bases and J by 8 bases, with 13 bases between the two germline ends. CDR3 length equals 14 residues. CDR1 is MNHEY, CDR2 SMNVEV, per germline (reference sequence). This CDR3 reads CASSLRTEGEKLFF. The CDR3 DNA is TGTGCCAGCAGTTTGAGGACAGAGGGCGAAAAACTGTTTTTT.

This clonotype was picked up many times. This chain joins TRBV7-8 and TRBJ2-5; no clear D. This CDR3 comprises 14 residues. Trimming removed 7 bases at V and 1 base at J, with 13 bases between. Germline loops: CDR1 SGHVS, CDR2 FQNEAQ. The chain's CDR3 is CASTPGRAQETQYF. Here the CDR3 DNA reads TGTGCCAGCACCCCAGGCAGAGCCCAAGAGACCCAGTACTTC. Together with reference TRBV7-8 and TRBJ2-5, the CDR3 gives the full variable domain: GAGVSQSPRYKVAKRGQDVALRCDPISGHVSLFWYQQALGQGPEFLTYFQNEAQLDKSGLPSDRFFAERPEGSVSTLKIQRTQQEDSAVYLCASTPGRAQETQYFGPGTRLLVL.

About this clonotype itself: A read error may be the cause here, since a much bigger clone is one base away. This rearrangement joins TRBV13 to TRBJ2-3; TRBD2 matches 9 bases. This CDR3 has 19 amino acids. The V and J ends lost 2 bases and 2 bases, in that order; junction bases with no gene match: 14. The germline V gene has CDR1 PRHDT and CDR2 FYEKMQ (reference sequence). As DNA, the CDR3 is TGTGCCAGCAGCTTAAGTACGGCTAGCGGGAACTCACTCACAGATACGCAGTATTTT. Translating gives CASSLSTASGNSLTDTQYF.

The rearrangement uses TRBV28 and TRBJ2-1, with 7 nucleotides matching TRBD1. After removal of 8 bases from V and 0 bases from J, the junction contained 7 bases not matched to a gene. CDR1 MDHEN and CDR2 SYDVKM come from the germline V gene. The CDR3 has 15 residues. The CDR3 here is CASVKQGSSYNEQFF. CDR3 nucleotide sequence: TGTGCCAGCGTTAAACAGGGGAGCTCCTACAATGAGCAGTTCTTC.

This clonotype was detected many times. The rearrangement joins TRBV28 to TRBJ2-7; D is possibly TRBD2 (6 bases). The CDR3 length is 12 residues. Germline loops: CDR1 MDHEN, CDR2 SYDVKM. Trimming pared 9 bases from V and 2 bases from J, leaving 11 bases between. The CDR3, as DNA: TGTGCCAGTCTTTCGGGGGCCTACGAGCAGTACTTC. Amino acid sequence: CASLSGAYEQYF.

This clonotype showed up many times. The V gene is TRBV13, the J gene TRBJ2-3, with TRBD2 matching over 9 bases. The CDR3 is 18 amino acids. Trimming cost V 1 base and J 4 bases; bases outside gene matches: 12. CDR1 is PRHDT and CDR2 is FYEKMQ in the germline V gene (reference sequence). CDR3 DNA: TGTGCCAGCAGCTTAGAATCCCTCGCTAGCGGGACCCCAGATACGCAGTATTTT. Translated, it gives CASSLESLASGTPDTQYF.

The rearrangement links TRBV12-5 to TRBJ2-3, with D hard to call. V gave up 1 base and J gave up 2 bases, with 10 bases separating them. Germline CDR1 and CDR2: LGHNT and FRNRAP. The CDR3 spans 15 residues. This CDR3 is CASGLGQTVTDTQYF. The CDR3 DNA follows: TGTGCTAGTGGTTTGGGCCAAACGGTCACAGATACGCAGTATTTT.

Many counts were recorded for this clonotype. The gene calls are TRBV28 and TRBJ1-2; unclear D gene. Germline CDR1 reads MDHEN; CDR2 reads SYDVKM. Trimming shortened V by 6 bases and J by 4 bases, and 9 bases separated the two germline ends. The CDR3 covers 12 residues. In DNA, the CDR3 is TGTGCCAGCAGCCAAAGACTCTATGGCTACACCTTC. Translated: CASSQRLYGYTF.